This T cell receptor beta chain appears in the sequencing data of a study of regulatory T cells in long-lasting Graves disease. The CDR3 has 12 amino acids. V shed 3 bases and J shed 10 bases, with 10 bases lying between them. Per germline, CDR1 SGHAT and CDR2 FQNNGV. The sample's time point: persistent/refractory GD, antithyroid drugs over 5 years with positive TRAb. Researchers made the TCR library from RNA that was extracted from PBMCs. HTBI primers from iRepertoire and Arm-PCR of CDR3 regions yielded the TCR beta libraries. TCRdb called the multiplex PCR reads again in MiXCR, with one record for every CDR3 protein. The sample contains over 650,000 distinct CDR3 sequences, 25% to 30% of which appear only once.

The source was peripheral blood mononuclear cells (PBMCs), collected when the disease was refractory, from a patient treated with antithyroid drugs. The rearrangement uses TRBV11-2 and TRBJ2-1; D unresolved. This clonotype originated in a female donor with Graves disease. CDR3 sequence (DNA): TGTGCCAGCAGCTTGTCTCCCTCCGAGCAGTTCTTC. Encoded protein: CASSLSPSEQFF.